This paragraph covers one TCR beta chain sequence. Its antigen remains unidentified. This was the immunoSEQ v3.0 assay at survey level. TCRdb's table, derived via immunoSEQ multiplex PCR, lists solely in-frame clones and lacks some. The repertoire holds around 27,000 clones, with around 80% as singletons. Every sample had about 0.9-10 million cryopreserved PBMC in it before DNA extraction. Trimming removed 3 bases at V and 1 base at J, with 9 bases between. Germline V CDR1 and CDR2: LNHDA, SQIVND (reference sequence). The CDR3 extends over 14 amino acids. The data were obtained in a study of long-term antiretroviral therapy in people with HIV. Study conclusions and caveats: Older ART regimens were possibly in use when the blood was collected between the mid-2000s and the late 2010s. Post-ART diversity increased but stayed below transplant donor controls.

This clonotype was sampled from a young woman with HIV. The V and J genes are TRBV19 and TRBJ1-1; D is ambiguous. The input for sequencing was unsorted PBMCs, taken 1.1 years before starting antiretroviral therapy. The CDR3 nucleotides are TGTGCCAGTAGTATGTGGGCGCAGAACACTGAAGCTTTCTTT. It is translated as CASSMWAQNTEAFF.